The rows below give T cell receptor beta chains drawn from one sample of a study of T cell clonotyping in hematopoietic cell transplantation. Produced via immunoSEQ multiplex PCR; TCRdb's table is partial and in-frame only. The table lists some 2,000 clones, under 80% of them singletons, with approximately 8.8% in the top ten. Sequencing input: peripheral blood mononuclear cells. The receptors shown here come from a man aged 30 to 39 in good health. Some clones in this sample may be carry-over from other donors' samples. CDR3s include the opening cysteine and the closing phenylalanine or tryptophan. The order of the fields is clone size, V gene, D gene, J gene, CDR3 DNA, CDR3 protein. The D gene is left open where the match is weak. Part of the rows lack a size; the others show once, few, many or a class for expanded clones.

clone_size: NA
v_call: TRBV11-3
d_call: NA
j_call: TRBJ1-1
cdr3_nt: TGTGCCAGCAGCTTAGATCTAGTCAGGGAAGGAGAAGGAACTGAAGCTTTCTTT
cdr3_aa: CASSLDLVREGEGTEAFF

clone_size: NA
v_call: TRBV6-5
d_call: TRBD1
j_call: TRBJ1-5
cdr3_nt: TGTGCCAGCAGTCAGGACAGGTCGTACCAGCCCCAGCATTTT
cdr3_aa: CASSQDRSYQPQHF

clone_size: NA
v_call: TRBV6-5
d_call: NA
j_call: TRBJ1-3
cdr3_nt: TGTGCCAGCAGTTACGGGGACGCCATCTCTGGAAACACCATATATTTT
cdr3_aa: CASSYGDAISGNTIYF

clone_size: NA
v_call: TRBV30
d_call: NA
j_call: TRBJ2-3
cdr3_nt: TGTGCCTGGAGGAAACGTCCCCGCGGCACAGATACGCAGTATTTT
cdr3_aa: CAWRKRPRGTDTQYF

clone_size: NA
v_call: TRBV6-1
d_call: NA
j_call: TRBJ1-3
cdr3_nt: TGTGCCAGCAGTGGATTCTTGCATAGCTCTGGAAACACCATATATTTT
cdr3_aa: CASSGFLHSSGNTIYF

clone_size: NA
v_call: TRBV5-6
d_call: NA
j_call: TRBJ1-1
cdr3_nt: TGTGCCAGCAGCTCTGGACTTAACACTGAAGCTTTCTTT
cdr3_aa: CASSSGLNTEAFF

clone_size: once
v_call: TRBV9
d_call: NA
j_call: TRBJ1-6
cdr3_nt: TGTGCCAGCAGCATACGACAGGACCATAATTCACCCCTCCACTTT
cdr3_aa: CASSIRQDHNSPLHF

clone_size: NA
v_call: TRBV4-1
d_call: TRBD1
j_call: TRBJ2-7
cdr3_nt: TGCGCCAGCAGCCAAGGCGGGACAGGGGGTTTTGAGCAGTACTTC
cdr3_aa: CASSQGGTGGFEQYF

clone_size: NA
v_call: TRBV4-3
d_call: NA
j_call: TRBJ2-6
cdr3_nt: TGCGCCAGCAGCCAAGATCGTTTCACAGGACTTTACTCTGGGGCCAACGTCCTGACTTTC
cdr3_aa: CASSQDRFTGLYSGANVLTF

clone_size: NA
v_call: TRBV28
d_call: NA
j_call: TRBJ1-1
cdr3_nt: TGTGCCAGCAATCCGGGGAACACTGAAGCTTTCTTT
cdr3_aa: CASNPGNTEAFF

clone_size: NA
v_call: TRBV15
d_call: NA
j_call: TRBJ2-2
cdr3_nt: TGTGCCACCAGCAGGGCGACAGGCGGGGGGGAGCTGTTTTTT
cdr3_aa: CATSRATGGGELFF

clone_size: few
v_call: TRBV19
d_call: NA
j_call: TRBJ1-1
cdr3_nt: TGTGCCAGTAGTATTGATGGGCCTAACACTGAAGCTTTCTTT
cdr3_aa: CASSIDGPNTEAFF

clone_size: NA
v_call: TRBV11-3
d_call: NA
j_call: TRBJ1-1
cdr3_nt: TGTGCCAGCAGCTTCGGACGGAACACTGAAGCTTTCTTT
cdr3_aa: CASSFGRNTEAFF

clone_size: few
v_call: TRBV5-1
d_call: TRBD2
j_call: TRBJ2-3
cdr3_nt: TGCGCCAGCAGCGCCCTAGCGGGGGGGCAGGGGGATACGCAGTATTTT
cdr3_aa: CASSALAGGQGDTQYF

clone_size: NA
v_call: TRBV5-1
d_call: TRBD2
j_call: TRBJ2-5
cdr3_nt: TGCGCCAGCAGCCAGAGCGGGAGCGGTGAGACCCAGTACTTC
cdr3_aa: CASSQSGSGETQYF

clone_size: NA
v_call: TRBV5-6
d_call: NA
j_call: TRBJ2-7
cdr3_nt: TGTGCCAGCAGCTTGTCTTCCTACGAGCAGTACTTC
cdr3_aa: CASSLSSYEQYF

clone_size: NA
v_call: TRBV30
d_call: NA
j_call: TRBJ1-2
cdr3_nt: TGTGCCTGGGCACCTAACTATGGCTACACCTTC
cdr3_aa: CAWAPNYGYTF

clone_size: NA
v_call: TRBV4-3
d_call: NA
j_call: TRBJ2-7
cdr3_nt: TGCGCCAGCAGCCAAGTCCCAGCCTACGAGCAGTACTTC
cdr3_aa: CASSQVPAYEQYF

clone_size: NA
v_call: TRBV7-6
d_call: NA
j_call: TRBJ2-2
cdr3_nt: TGTGCCAGCAGCTTAGAGGGGGGCACCGGGGAGCTGTTTTTT
cdr3_aa: CASSLEGGTGELFF

clone_size: once
v_call: TRBV19
d_call: NA
j_call: TRBJ1-1
cdr3_nt: TGTGCCAGTAGTTTGACAGGTCTGAACACTGAAGCTTTCTTT
cdr3_aa: CASSLTGLNTEAFF

clone_size: NA
v_call: TRBV9
d_call: NA
j_call: TRBJ2-3
cdr3_nt: TGTGCCAGCAGCGTAGGACCAGATACGCAGTATTTT
cdr3_aa: CASSVGPDTQYF

clone_size: NA
v_call: TRBV7-2
d_call: NA
j_call: TRBJ1-3
cdr3_nt: TGTGCCAGCAGCATCCGCAGGAGCTCTGGAAACACCATATATTTT
cdr3_aa: CASSIRRSSGNTIYF

clone_size: few
v_call: TRBV6-1
d_call: TRBD2
j_call: TRBJ2-5
cdr3_nt: TGTGCCAGCAGTGAAGCTCCGGGACTAGCGGGTCTTGAGACCCAGTACTTC
cdr3_aa: CASSEAPGLAGLETQYF

clone_size: NA
v_call: TRBV2
d_call: NA
j_call: TRBJ1-2
cdr3_nt: TGTGCCAGGGAAATTGATAGCTTAGGCTACACCTTC
cdr3_aa: CAREIDSLGYTF

clone_size: NA
v_call: TRBV5-1
d_call: TRBD2
j_call: TRBJ2-7
cdr3_nt: TGCGCCAGCAGCTGGGGGACTAGGTACCCCTACGAGCAGTACTTC
cdr3_aa: CASSWGTRYPYEQYF

clone_size: NA
v_call: TRBV4-1
d_call: NA
j_call: TRBJ1-5
cdr3_nt: TGCGCCAGCAGCCAAGATGTGATGCGGAAGATTAGCAATCAGCCCCAGCATTTT
cdr3_aa: CASSQDVMRKISNQPQHF

clone_size: NA
v_call: TRBV4-1
d_call: NA
j_call: TRBJ2-4
cdr3_nt: TGCGCCAGCAGCCAAGAGGAACAGCTAGCCAAAAACATTCAGTACTTC
cdr3_aa: CASSQEEQLAKNIQYF

clone_size: NA
v_call: TRBV29-1
d_call: NA
j_call: TRBJ2-7
cdr3_nt: TGCAGCGGGGGACCGTTCTCCTACGAGCAGTACTTC
cdr3_aa: CSGGPFSYEQYF

clone_size: NA
v_call: TRBV19
d_call: NA
j_call: TRBJ1-2
cdr3_nt: TGTGCCAGTAACAAGGGCCCCTATGGCTACACCTTC
cdr3_aa: CASNKGPYGYTF